This TCR beta chain was identified in a study of vaccination effects on CD4 cells after COVID-19. This clone was observed a handful of times. Antigen unknown. ViraFEST assay sequencing came after antigen-specific CD4+ T cells were expanded with viral peptide pools. Subsequent to ten to eleven days of culture, CD4+ T cells were isolated. All participants had two doses of either the BNT162b2 or mRNA-1273 vaccine. PBMC were cultured at around 2 million per well with about 10 IU/ml IL-2 and around 9 ug/ml peptides. Germline V gene data show CDR1 as SGHVS and CDR2 as FQNEAQ. The CDR3 runs to 15 residues. J gave up 4 bases and V 5 bases, and 4 bases lay outside the gene matches. Measured with immunoSEQ multiplex PCR; TCRdb has only the in-frame clones, and not every one. The sample contains around 33,000 clones, around three fifths of which appear only once.

The chain employs TRBV7-8 and TRBJ2-1, with 11 nucleotides matching TRBD2. Source: CD4+ T cells from PBMCs cultured with SARS-CoV-2 spike peptides, taken after COVID-19 vaccination. This receptor was obtained from a human donor who received a COVID-19 vaccine. The CDR3 spells CASSMGLAVYNEQFF. The CDR3, as DNA: TGTGCCAGCAGCATGGGACTAGCGGTATACAATGAGCAGTTCTTC.